Below are 4 T cell receptor beta chains sequenced from a single sample in a study of CD8+ T cells in alopecia areata. RNA extraction and reverse transcription yielded cDNA as sequencing template. Profiling relied on immunoSEQ multiplex PCR, and the TCRdb table lists in-frame clones only, not all of them. In the table there are 150,000 or so clones, around 87% of which are singletons. The sample was CD8+ T cells sorted from blood, taken at week 0. Every receptor here comes from a human donor with alopecia areata.

The rearrangement uses TRBV7-9 and TRBJ2-7; TRBD2 is a possible D gene (5 bases). Germline CDR1 SEHNR, CDR2 FQNEAQ (reference sequence). CDR3 length: 14 amino acids. Trimming stripped 5 bases from V and 5 bases from J, with 16 bases between. Here the CDR3 DNA reads TGTGCCAGCAGCCCGCGACTACGGGTCGACGAGCAGTACTTC. As protein: CASSPRLRVDEQYF. Using reference TRBV7-9 and TRBJ2-7 for the parts outside the CDR3, the full variable domain is DTGVSQNPRHKITKRGQNVTFRCDPISEHNRLYWYRQTLGQGPEFLTYFQNEAQLEKSRLLSDRFSAERPKGSFSTLEIQRTEQGDSAMYLCASSPRLRVDEQYFGPGTRLTVT.

This chain links TRBV29-1 with TRBJ2-5; 11 bases align to TRBD2. The CDR3 sequence is 16 residues long. The germline CDR1 and CDR2 sequences are SQVTM and ANQGSEA. Unmatched junction bases numbered 9, after V lost 3 bases and J lost 3 bases. The CDR3 sequence: CSVDGHPGLAEETQYF. The CDR3, as DNA: TGCAGCGTTGACGGGCACCCGGGACTAGCGGAAGAGACCCAGTACTTC.

This clone showed up just a few times. The chain carries TRBV6-5 and TRBJ2-2, with TRBD2 matching over 8 bases. With V trimmed by 2 bases and J by 10 bases, 6 bases remained unmatched. The CDR3 runs 14 residues. Germline lookup yields CDR1 MNHEY and CDR2 SVGAGI. DNA for the CDR3: TGTGCCAGCAGTTACAACGGGGGGGACGAGGAGCTGTTTTTT. It is translated as CASSYNGGDEELFF.

The V call is TRBV7-9, the J call TRBJ1-1; D gene uncertain. The CDR3 is made up of 14 amino acids. Germline CDR1 reads SEHNR; CDR2 reads FQNEAQ (reference sequence). V shed 0 bases and J shed 4 bases, with 9 bases lying between them. CDR3 region: CASSLAGGSTEAFF. As DNA, the CDR3 is TGTGCCAGCAGCTTAGCTGGTGGGTCCACTGAAGCTTTCTTT.